Below are 7 T cell receptor beta chains sequenced from a single sample in a study of blood T cell repertoires in COVID-19. Repertoires were generated with immunoSEQ multiplex PCR, while TCRdb's copy carries only in-frame clones and drops some. Counted here are about 160,000 clones, about four fifths occurring once; the ten biggest clones make up approximately 13%. Sequenced input: peripheral blood. The receptors originated from a man aged 70 or older who had recovered from COVID-19.

The chain employs TRBV5-4 and TRBJ1-2; 7 nucleotides agree with TRBD1. There are 15 residues in the CDR3. The J segment lost 6 bases and the V segment lost 4 bases, leaving 12 bases of the junction unmatched. The germline gives CDR1 SGHNT, CDR2 YYREEE (reference sequence). As DNA, the CDR3 is TGTGCCAGCAGCCCAATCGGGACAGCTGGAGATGGCTACACCTTC. Its translation: CASSPIGTAGDGYTF. The full variable domain, completed using reference TRBV5-4 and TRBJ1-2, is ETGVTQSPTHLIKTRGQQVTLRCSSQSGHNTVSWYQQALGQGPQFIFQYYREEENGRGNFPPRFSGLQFPNYSSELNVNALELDDSALYLCASSPIGTAGDGYTFGSGTRLTVV.

CDR3 amino acids: CASSIDPTSYEQYF. CDR3 nucleotide sequence: TGTGCCAGTAGTATAGATCCCACATCCTACGAGCAGTACTTC. The chain employs TRBV19 and TRBJ2-7; D not resolved. The CDR3 runs to 14 residues. CDR1 and CDR2 (germline): LNHDA, SQIVND (reference sequence). V dropped 0 bases and J dropped 1 base, with 7 bases sitting between them.

The chain is built from TRBV6-5 and TRBJ2-2; the match to TRBD2 covers 10 bases. V was clipped by 10 bases and J by 5 bases; unmatched bases: 10. The CDR3 is 15 amino acids. Germline-derived CDR1 and CDR2 are MNHEY and SVGAGI. The CDR3 DNA is TGTGCCATGGCTAGCGGGAGTCTTCCAACCGGGGAGCTGTTTTTT. It codes for CAMASGSLPTGELFF.

V and J are TRBV2 and TRBJ1-4; maybe TRBD1 (6 bases). The CDR3 consists of 15 residues. V lost 8 bases to trimming and J lost 8 bases, with 21 bases between them. Germline V lookup: CDR1 SNHLY, CDR2 FYNNEI. The CDR3 protein is CASHSPDRRGEKLFF. CDR3 nucleotide sequence: TGTGCCAGCCACAGTCCCGACAGGCGGGGGGAAAAACTGTTTTTT.

This chain joins TRBV2 and TRBJ1-1; 7 bases map to TRBD1. The CDR3 spans 13 residues. The V gene's germline CDR1 is SNHLY and CDR2 FYNNEI. V shed 8 bases, J shed 1 base, and the junction held 4 bases outside the gene matches. CDR3 sequence reads: CASGGDRNTEAFF. CDR3 coding DNA: TGTGCCAGCGGAGGGGACAGGAACACTGAAGCTTTCTTT.

This clone was picked up one time. The chain carries TRBV6-5 and TRBJ2-7; 11 nucleotides line up with TRBD2. This CDR3 has 13 residues. In germline, CDR1 is MNHEY, CDR2 SVGAGI. CDR3 region: CVSSGTSGYEQYF. The CDR3 region has the DNA TGTGTTAGTTCCGGGACTAGCGGTTACGAGCAGTACTTC.

The V call is TRBV6-6, the J call TRBJ1-6; 7 bases line up with TRBD1. The CDR3 length is 16 residues. Germline values: CDR1 MNHNY, CDR2 SVGAGI (reference sequence). After removal of 2 bases from V and 6 bases from J, the junction contained 7 bases not matched to a gene. CDR3 sequence (DNA): TGTGCCAGCAGTTACGAGGGGGCGAGGGGTAATTCACCCCTCCACTTT. This sequence encodes CASSYEGARGNSPLHF.